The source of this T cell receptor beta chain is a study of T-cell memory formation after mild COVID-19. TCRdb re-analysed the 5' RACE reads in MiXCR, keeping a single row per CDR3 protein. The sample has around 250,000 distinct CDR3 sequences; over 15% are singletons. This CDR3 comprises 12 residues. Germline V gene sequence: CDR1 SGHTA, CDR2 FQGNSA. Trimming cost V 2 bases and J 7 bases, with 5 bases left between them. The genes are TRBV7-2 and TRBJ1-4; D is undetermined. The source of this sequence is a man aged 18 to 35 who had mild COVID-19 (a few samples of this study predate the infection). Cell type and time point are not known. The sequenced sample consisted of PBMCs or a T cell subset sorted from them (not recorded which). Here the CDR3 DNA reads TGTGCCAGCAGCTTATATTGTGAAAAACTGTTTTTT. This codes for CASSLYCEKLFF.